This is a list of T cell receptor beta chains from one sample in a study of blood T cell repertoires in COVID-19. Measured with immunoSEQ multiplex PCR; TCRdb has only the in-frame clones, and not every one. The repertoire holds about 170,000 clones, with about four fifths as singletons. Sequenced input: PBMCs or T cells enriched from blood (not recorded which). The receptors derive from a woman aged 45-60 years in a cohort exposed to, infected with or recovered from COVID-19 (not recorded which). Each CDR3 is given with its conserved first and last residue.

cdr3_aa	v_call	j_call
CASSPRTGYNEQFF	TRBV18	TRBJ2-1
CASSPQGNQPQHF	TRBV2	TRBJ1-5
CASKTGGTEAFF	TRBV19	TRBJ1-1
CASSFGTGVFGANVLTF	TRBV28	TRBJ2-6
CASSWELNTEAFF	TRBV27	TRBJ1-1
CASTKRTQGVSTNF	TRBV7-9	TRBJ2-5
CASSTGTQKLFF	TRBV6-2/TRBV6-3	TRBJ1-4
CASTPEGGPGNTIYF	TRBV2	TRBJ1-3
CASSSTGTGLYGYTF	TRBV27	TRBJ1-2
CASSYGTSGLQETQYF	TRBV6-7	TRBJ2-5
CASSLQGGGYTF	TRBV5-1	TRBJ1-2
CASSQDSNEQFF	TRBV5-4	TRBJ2-1
CASSALGWEAFF	TRBV25-1	TRBJ1-1
CASSIDPRKATWDYGYTF	TRBV19	TRBJ1-2
CASSLVEGNEQFF	TRBV5-1	TRBJ2-1
CASSQAGGPINEQFF	TRBV5-4	TRBJ2-1
CASSFSRDRTYNEQFF	TRBV28	TRBJ2-1
CASSQDTSPSQSRLPDGYTF	TRBV19	TRBJ1-2
CASSLGTGTDTQYF	TRBV5-1	TRBJ2-3
CASSEGNTEAFF	TRBV28	TRBJ1-1
CASSFPEGLPEEQYF	TRBV28	TRBJ2-7
CASVESSYNEQFF	TRBV7-9	TRBJ2-1
CASRGDSREANTEAFF	TRBV5-1	TRBJ1-1
CASSSPSVEQYF	TRBV7-9	TRBJ2-7
CSVQESYEQYF	TRBV29-1	TRBJ2-7
CASSAGQGVWTGELFF	TRBV2	TRBJ2-2
CASSMMDSNYGYTF	TRBV19	TRBJ1-2
CASSAVLRNYGYTF	TRBV5-4	TRBJ1-2
CASGANQPQHF	TRBV19	TRBJ1-5
CASSLKLGLGENTGELFF	TRBV7-3	TRBJ2-2
CASSLLSGLPNQPQHF	TRBV28	TRBJ1-5
CASSRDREEKLFF	TRBV18	TRBJ1-4
CASSPEGRGTYNEQFF	TRBV27	TRBJ2-1
CASRRGQGTEAFF	TRBV10-2	TRBJ1-1
CASSLVLREISYNEQFF	TRBV7-8	TRBJ2-1
CASSQLNTDTQYF	TRBV18	TRBJ2-3
CASSPPRTGRETQYF	TRBV18	TRBJ2-5
CASSSRTGMSNQPQHF	TRBV28	TRBJ1-5
CASNSWGQGNTIYF	TRBV5-8	TRBJ1-3
CASSPRGTRYGYTF	TRBV19	TRBJ1-2
CASSLGTSATNEQFF	TRBV11-3	TRBJ2-1
CASSLSSGANEQFF	TRBV11-3	TRBJ2-1
CASSLLANYGYTF	TRBV28	TRBJ1-2
CASRSQGRSGYTF	TRBV6-5	TRBJ1-2
CASTFGGSNQPQHF	TRBV28	TRBJ1-5
CASSLGLAGGYTGELFF	TRBV7-9	TRBJ2-2
CASKRTRTQYF	TRBV28	TRBJ2-3
CASSDRVGGNQPQHF	TRBV6-5	TRBJ1-5
CASSPLAGDVETQYF	TRBV14	TRBJ2-5
CASSFPAGSMPEQYF	TRBV5-4	TRBJ2-7
CASSLVVVEMNTEAFF	TRBV7-9	TRBJ1-1
CASSNRDKRNTEAFF	TRBV21-1	TRBJ1-1
CASSIRQDSYNEQFF	TRBV28	TRBJ2-1
CASTTGTNTGELFF	TRBV25-1	TRBJ2-2
CASSGTVSETQYF	TRBV9	TRBJ2-5
CASSADTNTGELFF	TRBV5-4	TRBJ2-2
CASSGTGVHEQYF	TRBV6-2/TRBV6-3	TRBJ2-7
CASSQWTFEKLFF	TRBV4-3	TRBJ1-4
CASSVDLNSYEQYF	TRBV9	TRBJ2-7